The 24 T cell receptor beta chains reported below all come from one sample, sequenced in a study of identical twins. MiXCR was run by TCRdb on the 5' RACE reads, yielding one entry per CDR3 protein. The data contain more than 350,000 distinct CDR3 sequences, about 9% of them singletons. The sample consisted of naive T cells sorted from blood. Every receptor here comes from a woman between 45 and 60 years old in good health.

The CDR3 DNA sequence: TGCAGTGCTATTTCGGGTTTCACAGATACGCAGTATTTT. Its translation is CSAISGFTDTQYF. This chain joins TRBV20-1 and TRBJ2-3, with D uncertain. The CDR3 is 13 amino acids. In germline, CDR1 is DFQATT, CDR2 SNEGSKA (reference sequence). With 4 bases removed from V and 2 bases from J, the gap between germline ends came to 10 bases.

The sample holds a few counts of this clonotype. The gene calls are TRBV2 and TRBJ2-3, with D perhaps being TRBD1 or TRBD2 (6 bases each). This CDR3 has 16 amino acids. V was shortened by 6 bases and J by 4 bases, with 20 bases between the two germline ends. The germline CDR1 and CDR2 sequences are SNHLY and FYNNEI. Here the CDR3 DNA reads TGTGCCAGCAGCAATATCGTAGGGGGGTCGCCAGATACGCAGTATTTT. Encoded protein: CASSNIVGGSPDTQYF.

This clonotype showed up many times. V is TRBV11-2 and J is TRBJ2-3; D might be TRBD1 or TRBD2, each matching 5 bases. The CDR3 spans 16 residues. V was shortened by 5 bases and J by 5 bases, with 20 bases between the two germline ends. The germline V gene has CDR1 SGHAT and CDR2 FQNNGV. The CDR3 loop is CASSPNMGEPVDTQYF. CDR3 in DNA: TGTGCCAGCAGCCCCAATATGGGGGAACCGGTAGATACGCAGTATTTT.

The CDR3 DNA reads TGTGCCAGCAGCTCAGGGGAACCGAGGAGGAAGGACACCGGGGAGCTGTTTTTT. Protein product: CASSSGEPRRKDTGELFF. The rearrangement joins TRBV7-2 to TRBJ2-2; maybe TRBD1 (6 bases). Per the germline V gene, CDR1 is SGHTA and CDR2 is FQGNSA. This CDR3 spans 18 amino acids. Trimming removed 4 bases from V and 3 bases from J, with 21 bases in between.

In its sample, this clonotype was seen a few times. The V call is TRBV4-1, the J call TRBJ2-1; D may be TRBD1 or TRBD2 (5 bases each). The CDR3 consists of 15 residues. Looked up from germline, CDR1 is MGHRA and CDR2 is YSYEKL. V was cut by 1 base and J by 7 bases, with 14 bases left in between. CDR3 protein: CASSQVGASWNEQFF. CDR3 DNA sequence: TGCGCCAGCAGCCAAGTAGGGGCTAGCTGGAATGAGCAGTTCTTC.

This clonotype was seen more than once but under ten times. This chain connects TRBV13 to TRBJ1-2; a possible D gene is TRBD1 (6 bases). This CDR3 comprises 14 residues. Germline CDR1 reads PRHDT; CDR2 reads FYEKMQ (reference sequence). V gave up 5 bases and J gave up 8 bases, with 18 bases separating them. The CDR3 nucleotides read TGTGCCAGCAGCCCCGGACAGTCGGCAGTAGGCTACACCTTC. This translates into CASSPGQSAVGYTF.

This clonotype was picked up a small number of times. The DNA of the CDR3 is TGTGCCAGCAGCCAACAGGGGGCCGGGGAGCTGTTTTTT. Translating gives CASSQQGAGELFF. V gene TRBV12-3 or TRBV12-4 combines with J gene TRBJ2-2, with 8 bases fitting TRBD1. The CDR3 length is 13 residues. Trimming at V came to 6 bases and at J to 6 bases, leaving 3 bases not matched to a gene.

This clonotype has a count of ten or more. The chain carries TRBV12-3 or TRBV12-4 and TRBJ2-5; 12 bases line up with TRBD2. The CDR3 loop spans 14 amino acids. The trim removed 5 bases at V and 5 bases at J, leaving 3 bases unmatched. The CDR3 coding sequence is TGTGCCAGCAGTATTCTAGCGGGAGGGGAGACCCAGTACTTC. Its protein product is CASSILAGGETQYF.

This clonotype was found a few times. This chain joins TRBV6-5 and TRBJ2-1; 16 bases fit TRBD2. Germline values: CDR1 MNHEY, CDR2 SVGAGI. J was trimmed by 14 bases and V by 4 bases; bases with no gene match: 14. The CDR3 contains 17 residues. The CDR3 DNA sequence: TGTGCCAGCAGTTCCTCAATCCTGGGACTAGCGGGAGGGTTGGAGTTCTTC. It translates to CASSSSILGLAGGLEFF.

Remarks on this clonotype: With a much larger clone just one base away, this may be a read error. This chain joins TRBV20-1 and TRBJ2-7; no clear D gene. Germline V CDR1 and CDR2: DFQATT, SNEGSKA (reference sequence). The CDR3 loop spans 12 amino acids. The CDR3 region has the DNA TGCAGTGTTAGAGACATCTCCTACGAGCAGTACTTC. This gives the protein CSVRDISYEQYF.

There are a few counts of this clonotype. The chain carries TRBV10-2 and TRBJ2-3, with 14 bases that match TRBD2. V trimming: 5 bases; J trimming: 0 bases; junction bases outside the gene matches: 16. This CDR3 spans 21 amino acids. The germline V gene encodes CDR1 WSHSY and CDR2 SAAADI. Written as DNA, the CDR3 is TGCGCCAGCAGTCAACTCGGGACTAGCGGGAGTAGGGGGGCTAGCACAGATACGCAGTATTTT. Amino acids: CASSQLGTSGSRGASTDTQYF.

This clonotype occurred a few times. This chain uses TRBV20-1 with TRBJ1-1, with TRBD1 matching 11 bases. With 3 bases clipped from V and 6 bases from J, the junction kept 6 bases outside the gene matches. Germline lookup yields CDR1 DFQATT and CDR2 SNEGSKA (reference sequence). This CDR3 region has 14 residues. CDR3 sequence: CSARSGTGGSEAFF. For the CDR3, the DNA is TGCAGTGCTAGGTCAGGGACAGGGGGTTCTGAAGCTTTCTTT.

V is TRBV12-3 or TRBV12-4 and J is TRBJ2-6, with TRBD2 matching over 7 bases. The CDR3 extends over 16 amino acids. The J segment lost 4 bases and the V segment lost 1 base, leaving 4 bases of the junction unmatched. The CDR3: CASSLGGRAGANVLTF. The CDR3 DNA reads TGTGCCAGCAGTTTAGGTGGGAGGGCCGGGGCCAACGTCCTGACTTTC.

This clonotype was counted between two and nine times. The V and J genes are TRBV11-1 and TRBJ2-1, with TRBD2 matching 9 bases. Germline CDR1 is SGHAT and CDR2 is FQDESV (reference sequence). This CDR3 is built from 16 residues. The V and J ends lost 6 bases and 8 bases, in that order; junction bases with no gene match: 14. The CDR3 nucleotides are TGTGCCAGCAGATTGTGGGGGGTTAGCGGGAGCCATGAGCAGTTCTTC. Translated: CASRLWGVSGSHEQFF.

This clonotype has a handful of counts. The V and J genes are TRBV12-3 or TRBV12-4 and TRBJ2-3, with 7 bases lining up with TRBD1. V lost 6 bases and J lost 3; bases outside the gene matches: 9. CDR3 length equals 15 residues. The CDR3, as DNA: TGTGCCAGCAGGCTGATACAGGGGAGTACAGATACGCAGTATTTT. It encodes CASRLIQGSTDTQYF.

With regard to this clonotype: The limits of the CDR3 on the DNA are not certain, so only TCRdb's listed CDR3 is given. CDR3 residues: CASSKGYTCNQPQHF. The gene calls are TRBV21-1 and TRBJ1-5. TRBV21-1 is classified as a pseudogene. A total of 15 residues make up the CDR3, ends included.

This clonotype was seen ten or more times. The chain links TRBV20-1 to TRBJ2-2; 7 nucleotides match TRBD1. In germline, CDR1 is DFQATT, CDR2 SNEGSKA (reference sequence). The CDR3 sequence is 16 residues long. V shed 0 bases and J 5 bases; nucleotides not matched to a gene: 9. The DNA of the CDR3 is TGCAGTGCTAGAGATCCGGGTCAGGGGGATACCGGGGAGCTGTTTTTT. Translating it yields CSARDPGQGDTGELFF.

This clonotype has a count of ten or more. This chain joins TRBV4-1 and TRBJ1-4; weak D call: TRBD1 (6 bases). The CDR3 runs 13 residues. V was shortened by 4 bases and J by 6 bases, with 9 bases between the two germline ends. Per the germline V gene, CDR1 is MGHRA and CDR2 is YSYEKL. This chain's CDR3 is CASSRRGDEKLFF. The CDR3 DNA reads TGCGCCAGCAGCCGTAGGGGGGATGAAAAACTGTTTTTT.

This clonotype was counted only a few times. CDR3 in DNA: TGTGCCAGCAGTTTATTAGGACTAGCGGGTACCACAGATACGCAGTATTTT. Its translation: CASSLLGLAGTTDTQYF. The chain links TRBV27 to TRBJ2-3; 11 bases are shared with TRBD2. This CDR3 is 17 amino acids long. The germline gives CDR1 MNHEY, CDR2 SMNVEV (reference sequence). Trimming cost V 1 base and J 2 bases; bases outside gene matches: 5.

This clonotype was detected ten times or more. For the CDR3, the DNA is TGCGCCAGCAGCTGGGGGACAGGGGCTAATGAAAAACTGTTTTTT. Amino acids: CASSWGTGANEKLFF. V is TRBV5-1 and J is TRBJ1-4; 10 bases agree with TRBD1. CDR3 length: 15 residues. Germline-derived CDR1 and CDR2 are SGHRS and YFSETQ. Unmatched junction bases numbered 2, after V lost 3 bases and J lost 3 bases.

This clonotype was seen only a few times. The chain employs TRBV5-8 and TRBJ2-3; the D gene is possibly TRBD2 (6 bases). Looked up from germline, CDR1 is SGHTS and CDR2 is YDEGEE. V was shortened by 1 base and J by 6 bases, with 21 bases between the two germline ends. This CDR3 has 17 residues. The chain's CDR3 is CASSLRWLTSRDDTQYF. Written as DNA, the CDR3 is TGTGCCAGCAGCTTGCGGTGGCTCACCTCGCGGGACGATACGCAGTATTTT.

This clonotype was seen more than once but under ten times. The rearrangement joins TRBV5-1 to TRBJ2-5; D remains ambiguous. Germline assignment: CDR1 SGHRS and CDR2 YFSETQ. The CDR3 runs 15 residues. V lost 4 bases and J 1 base, leaving 14 bases between the germline ends. The CDR3 nucleotides read TGCGCCAGCAGCAGAAATACCGGGCTCCAAGAGACCCAGTACTTC. Its translation: CASSRNTGLQETQYF. The full variable domain, rest sourced from reference TRBV5-1 and TRBJ2-5, is KAGVTQTPRYLIKTRGQQVTLSCSPISGHRSVSWYQQTPGQGLQFLFEYFSETQRNKGNFPGRFSGRQFSNSRSEMNVSTLELGDSALYLCASSRNTGLQETQYFGPGTRLLVL.

This chain uses TRBV4-1 with TRBJ2-5, with a possible D match to TRBD1 (6 bases). Germline V gene sequence: CDR1 MGHRA, CDR2 YSYEKL. The CDR3 runs 16 residues. The germline V and J ends were trimmed by 0 bases and 2 bases, with 13 bases remaining between them. In nucleotides, the CDR3 is TGCGCCAGCAGCCAAGAACGGGACACACTTCAAGAGACCCAGTACTTC. Encoded protein: CASSQERDTLQETQYF.

This sequence joins TRBV7-3 and TRBJ2-1, with 11 bases that match TRBD1. Unmatched junction bases numbered 3, after V lost 5 bases and J lost 3 bases. Germline V gene data show CDR1 as SGHTA and CDR2 as FQGTGA. The CDR3 covers 15 residues. The CDR3 protein is CASSTDRGLYNEQFF. In DNA form, the CDR3 reads TGTGCCAGCAGCACGGACAGGGGGCTCTACAATGAGCAGTTCTTC.